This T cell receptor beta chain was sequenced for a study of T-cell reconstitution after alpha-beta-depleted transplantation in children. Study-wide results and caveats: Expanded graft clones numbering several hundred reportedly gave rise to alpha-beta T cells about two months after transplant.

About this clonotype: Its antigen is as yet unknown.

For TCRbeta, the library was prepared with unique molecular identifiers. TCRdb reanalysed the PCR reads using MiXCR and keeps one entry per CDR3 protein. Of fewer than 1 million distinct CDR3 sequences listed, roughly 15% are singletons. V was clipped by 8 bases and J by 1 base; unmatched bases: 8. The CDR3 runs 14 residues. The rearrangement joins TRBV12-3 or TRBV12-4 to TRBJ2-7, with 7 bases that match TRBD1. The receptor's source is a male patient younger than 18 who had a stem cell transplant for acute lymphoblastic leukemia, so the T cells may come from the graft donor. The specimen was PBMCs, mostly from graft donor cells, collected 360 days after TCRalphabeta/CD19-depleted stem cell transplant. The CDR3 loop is CASATGTESYEQYF. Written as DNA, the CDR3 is TGTGCCAGCGCAACCGGGACAGAGTCCTACGAGCAGTACTTC.